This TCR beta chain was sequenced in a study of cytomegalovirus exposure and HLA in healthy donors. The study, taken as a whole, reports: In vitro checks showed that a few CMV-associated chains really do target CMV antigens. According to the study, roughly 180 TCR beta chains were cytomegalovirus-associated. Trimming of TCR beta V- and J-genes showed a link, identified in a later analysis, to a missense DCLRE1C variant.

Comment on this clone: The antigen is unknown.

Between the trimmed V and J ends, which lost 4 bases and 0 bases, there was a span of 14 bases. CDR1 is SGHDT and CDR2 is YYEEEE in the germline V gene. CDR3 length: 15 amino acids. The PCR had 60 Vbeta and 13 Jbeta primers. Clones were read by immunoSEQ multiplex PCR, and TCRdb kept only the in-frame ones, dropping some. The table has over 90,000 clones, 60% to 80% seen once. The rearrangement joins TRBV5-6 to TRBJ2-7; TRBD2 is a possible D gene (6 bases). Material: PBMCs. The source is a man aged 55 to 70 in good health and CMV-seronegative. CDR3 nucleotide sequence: TGTGCCAGCAGCCAACGGGGAGGCAGCTCCTACGAGCAGTACTTC. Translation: CASSQRGGSSYEQYF.